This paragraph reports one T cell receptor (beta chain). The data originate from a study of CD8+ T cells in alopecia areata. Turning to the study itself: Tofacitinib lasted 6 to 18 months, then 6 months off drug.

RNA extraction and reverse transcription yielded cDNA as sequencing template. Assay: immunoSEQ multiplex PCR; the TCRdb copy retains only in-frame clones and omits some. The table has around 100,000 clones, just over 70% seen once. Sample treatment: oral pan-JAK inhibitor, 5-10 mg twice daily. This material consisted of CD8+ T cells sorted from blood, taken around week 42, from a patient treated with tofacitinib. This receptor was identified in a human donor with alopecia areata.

The chain's CDR3 is CAWMTGVRTEAFF. The CDR3 bases are TGTGCCTGGATGACAGGGGTGAGGACTGAAGCTTTCTTT. This chain connects TRBV30 to TRBJ1-1, with 8 positions matching TRBD1. This CDR3 is built from 13 residues. Per germline, CDR1 GTSNPN and CDR2 SVGIG (reference sequence). Losses at the gene ends were 4 bases for V and 5 bases for J; bases not matched to a gene: 6.